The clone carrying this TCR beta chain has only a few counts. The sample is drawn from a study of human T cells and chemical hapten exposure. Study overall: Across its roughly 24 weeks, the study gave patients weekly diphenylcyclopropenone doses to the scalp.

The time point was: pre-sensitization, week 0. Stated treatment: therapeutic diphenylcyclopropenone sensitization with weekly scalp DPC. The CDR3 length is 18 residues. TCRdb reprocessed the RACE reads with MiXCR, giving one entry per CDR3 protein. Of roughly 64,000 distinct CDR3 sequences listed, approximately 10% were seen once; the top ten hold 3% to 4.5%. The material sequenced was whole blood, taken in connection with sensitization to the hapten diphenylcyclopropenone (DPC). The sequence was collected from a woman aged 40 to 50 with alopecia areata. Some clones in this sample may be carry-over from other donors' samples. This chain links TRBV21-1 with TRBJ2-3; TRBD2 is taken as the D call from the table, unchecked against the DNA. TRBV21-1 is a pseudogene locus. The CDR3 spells CASSETSGRWRPGGTQYF. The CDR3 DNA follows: TGTGCCAGCAGCGAGACTAGCGGGAGGTGGAGGCCCGGCGGTACGCAGTATTTT.